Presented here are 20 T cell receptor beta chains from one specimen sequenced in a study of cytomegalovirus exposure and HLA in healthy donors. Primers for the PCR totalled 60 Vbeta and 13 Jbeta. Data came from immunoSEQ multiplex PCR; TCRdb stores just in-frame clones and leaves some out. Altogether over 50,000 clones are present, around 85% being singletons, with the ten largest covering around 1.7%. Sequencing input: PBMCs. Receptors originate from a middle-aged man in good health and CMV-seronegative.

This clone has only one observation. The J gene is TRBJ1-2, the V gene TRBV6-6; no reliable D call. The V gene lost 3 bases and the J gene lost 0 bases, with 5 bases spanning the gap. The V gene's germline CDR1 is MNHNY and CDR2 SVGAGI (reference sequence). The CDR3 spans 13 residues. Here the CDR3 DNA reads TGTGCCAGCAGTTATTCTCCTAACTATGGCTACACCTTC. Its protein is CASSYSPNYGYTF.

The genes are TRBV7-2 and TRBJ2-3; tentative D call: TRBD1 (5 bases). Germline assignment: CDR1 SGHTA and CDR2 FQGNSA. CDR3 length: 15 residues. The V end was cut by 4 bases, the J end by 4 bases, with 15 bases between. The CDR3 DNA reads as TGTGCCAGCAGCTCGTGGGGCTCCGCTCCAGATACGCAGTATTTT. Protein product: CASSSWGSAPDTQYF.

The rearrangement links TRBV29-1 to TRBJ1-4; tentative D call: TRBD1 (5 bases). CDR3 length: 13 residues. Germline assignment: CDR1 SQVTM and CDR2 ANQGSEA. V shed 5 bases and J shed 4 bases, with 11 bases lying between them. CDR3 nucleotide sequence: TGCAGCGTTTCTGACAGTTATAATGAAAAACTGTTTTTT. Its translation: CSVSDSYNEKLFF.

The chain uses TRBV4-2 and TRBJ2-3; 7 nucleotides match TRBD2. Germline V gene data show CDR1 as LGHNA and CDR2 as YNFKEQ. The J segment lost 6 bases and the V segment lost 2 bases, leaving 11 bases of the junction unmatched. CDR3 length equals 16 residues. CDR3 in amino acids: CASSQFTQRGGDTQYF. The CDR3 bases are TGTGCCAGCAGCCAATTTACCCAGCGGGGAGGGGATACGCAGTATTTT.

This chain's CDR3 is CASSLVRSAGRTGSPLHF. Here the CDR3 DNA reads TGTGCCAGCAGCTTGGTTCGTTCTGCAGGGCGAACCGGATCACCCCTCCACTTT. This chain links TRBV5-6 with TRBJ1-6; weak D call: TRBD1 (5 bases). The CDR3 extends over 18 amino acids. V gave up 0 bases and J gave up 10 bases, with 23 bases separating them. CDR1 SGHDT and CDR2 YYEEEE come from the germline V gene.

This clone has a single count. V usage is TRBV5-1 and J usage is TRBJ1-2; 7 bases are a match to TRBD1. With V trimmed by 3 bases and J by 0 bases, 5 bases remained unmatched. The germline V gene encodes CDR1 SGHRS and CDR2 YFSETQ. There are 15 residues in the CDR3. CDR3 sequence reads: CASSWGTEPNYGYTF. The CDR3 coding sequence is TGCGCCAGCAGCTGGGGGACAGAACCTAACTATGGCTACACCTTC.

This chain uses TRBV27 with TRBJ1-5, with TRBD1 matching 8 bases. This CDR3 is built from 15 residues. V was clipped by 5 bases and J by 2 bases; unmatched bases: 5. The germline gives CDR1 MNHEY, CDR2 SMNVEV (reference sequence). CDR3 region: CASSPLDRGNQPQHF. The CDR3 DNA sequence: TGTGCCAGCAGTCCCTTGGACAGGGGCAATCAGCCCCAGCATTTT.

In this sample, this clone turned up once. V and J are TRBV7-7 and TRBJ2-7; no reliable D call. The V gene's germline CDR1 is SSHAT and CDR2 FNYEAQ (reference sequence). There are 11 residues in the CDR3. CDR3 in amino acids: CASSFLQKEYV. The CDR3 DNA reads TGTGCTAGCAGCTTCCTACAGAAAGAGTACGTC.

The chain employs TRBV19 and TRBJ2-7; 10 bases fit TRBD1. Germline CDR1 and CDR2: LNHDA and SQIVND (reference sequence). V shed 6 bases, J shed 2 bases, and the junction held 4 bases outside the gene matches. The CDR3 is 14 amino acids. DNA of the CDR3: TGTGCCAGTAGCAGACAGGGGGCCACCTACGAGCAGTACTTC. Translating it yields CASSRQGATYEQYF.

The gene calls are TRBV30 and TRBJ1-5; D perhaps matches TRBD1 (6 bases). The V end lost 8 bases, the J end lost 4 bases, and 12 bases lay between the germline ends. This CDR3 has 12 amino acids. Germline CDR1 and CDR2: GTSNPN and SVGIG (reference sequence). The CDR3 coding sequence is TGTGCCGCAGGGACACAAAATCAGCCCCAGCATTTT. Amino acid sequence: CAAGTQNQPQHF.

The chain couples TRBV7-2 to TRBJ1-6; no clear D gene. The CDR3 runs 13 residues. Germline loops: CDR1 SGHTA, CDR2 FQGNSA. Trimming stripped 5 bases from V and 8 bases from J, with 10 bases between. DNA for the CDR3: TGTGCCAGCAGCCCAGATATTGATTCACCCCTCCACTTT. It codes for CASSPDIDSPLHF. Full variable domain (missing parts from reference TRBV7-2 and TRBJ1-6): GAGVSQSPSNKVTEKGKDVELRCDPISGHTALYWYRQSLGQGLEFLIYFQGNSAPDKSGLPSDRFSAERTGGSVSTLTIQRTQQEDSAVYLCASSPDIDSPLHFGNGTRLTVT.

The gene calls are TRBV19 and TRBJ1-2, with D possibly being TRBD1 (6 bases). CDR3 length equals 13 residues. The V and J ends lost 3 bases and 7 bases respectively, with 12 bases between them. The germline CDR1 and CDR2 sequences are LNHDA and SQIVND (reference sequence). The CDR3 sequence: CASSIPGGTGYTF. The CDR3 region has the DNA TGTGCCAGTAGTATTCCGGGGGGCACTGGCTACACCTTC.

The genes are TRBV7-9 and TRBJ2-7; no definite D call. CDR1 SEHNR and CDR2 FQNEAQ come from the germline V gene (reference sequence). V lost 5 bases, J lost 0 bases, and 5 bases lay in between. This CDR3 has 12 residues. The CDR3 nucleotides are TGTGCCAGCAGCAGCCGCTCCTACGAGCAGTACTTC. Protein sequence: CASSSRSYEQYF.

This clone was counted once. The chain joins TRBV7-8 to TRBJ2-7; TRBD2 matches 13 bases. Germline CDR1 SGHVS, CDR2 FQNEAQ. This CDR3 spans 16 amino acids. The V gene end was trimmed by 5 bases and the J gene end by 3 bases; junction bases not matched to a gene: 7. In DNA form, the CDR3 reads TGTGCCAGCAGCCGAAGGACTAGCGGGGGACACTACGAGCAGTACTTC. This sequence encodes CASSRRTSGGHYEQYF.

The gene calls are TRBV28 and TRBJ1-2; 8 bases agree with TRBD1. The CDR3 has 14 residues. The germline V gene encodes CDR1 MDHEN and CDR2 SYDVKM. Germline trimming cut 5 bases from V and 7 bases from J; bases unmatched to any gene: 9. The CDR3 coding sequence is TGTGCCAGCAGTCTCACAGGGGGGCTTGGTGGCTACACCTTC. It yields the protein CASSLTGGLGGYTF.

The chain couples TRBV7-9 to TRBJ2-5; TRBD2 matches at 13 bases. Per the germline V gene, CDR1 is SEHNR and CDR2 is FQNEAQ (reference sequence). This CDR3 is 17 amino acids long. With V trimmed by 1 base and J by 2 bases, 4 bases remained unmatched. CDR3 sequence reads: CASSLGGLAGPQETQYF. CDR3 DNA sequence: TGTGCCAGCAGCTTAGGGGGACTAGCGGGGCCGCAAGAGACCCAGTACTTC.

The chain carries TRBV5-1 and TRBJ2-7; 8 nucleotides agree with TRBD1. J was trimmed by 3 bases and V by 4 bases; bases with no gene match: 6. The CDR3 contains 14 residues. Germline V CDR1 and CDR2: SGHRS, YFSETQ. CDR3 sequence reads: CASSIGTGVYEQYV. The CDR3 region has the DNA TGCGCCAGCAGCATCGGGACAGGAGTCTACGAGCAGTACGTC.

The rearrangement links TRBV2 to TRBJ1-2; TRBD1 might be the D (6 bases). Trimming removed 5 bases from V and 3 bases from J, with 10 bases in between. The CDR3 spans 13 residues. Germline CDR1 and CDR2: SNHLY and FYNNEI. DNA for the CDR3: TGTGCCAGCAGTAAGGACAGAGACTATGGCTACACCTTC. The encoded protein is CASSKDRDYGYTF. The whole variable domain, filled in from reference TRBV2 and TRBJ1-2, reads EPEVTQTPSHQVTQMGQEVILRCVPISNHLYFYWYRQILGQKVEFLVSFYNNEISEKSEIFDDQFSVERPDGSNFTLKIRSTKLEDSAMYFCASSKDRDYGYTFGSGTRLTVV.

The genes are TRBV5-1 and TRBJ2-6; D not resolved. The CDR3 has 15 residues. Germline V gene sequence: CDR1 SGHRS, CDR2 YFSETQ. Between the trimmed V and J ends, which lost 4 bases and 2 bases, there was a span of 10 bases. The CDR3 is CASSPTETGANVLTF. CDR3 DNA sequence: TGCGCCAGCAGCCCCACAGAGACTGGGGCCAACGTCCTGACTTTC.

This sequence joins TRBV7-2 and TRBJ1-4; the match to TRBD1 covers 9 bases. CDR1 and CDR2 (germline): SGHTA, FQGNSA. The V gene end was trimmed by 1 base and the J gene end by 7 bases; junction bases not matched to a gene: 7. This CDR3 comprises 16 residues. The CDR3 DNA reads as TGTGCCAGCAGCTTAGGGGTCGGGACAGGGAGTGAAAAACTGTTTTTT. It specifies CASSLGVGTGSEKLFF.